The 26 T cell receptor beta chains listed next were all sequenced from one sample in a study of CD8+ T cells in alopecia areata. The sequencing template was cDNA reverse transcribed from extracted RNA. Some clones are missing from TCRdb's copy, which holds only in-frame ones; the method was immunoSEQ multiplex PCR. This sample has about 12,000 clones, with roughly three fifths found just once. As part of sample collection, lesional scalp punch biopsies and peripheral blood were taken from alopecia areata patients. What was sequenced was skin. These receptors were taken from a human donor with alopecia areata.

The V and J genes are TRBV5-4 and TRBJ2-7; unclear D gene. CDR3 size: 12 residues. Trimming left V 3 bases short and J 3 bases short, with 7 bases between. Germline lookup yields CDR1 SGHNT and CDR2 YYREEE (reference sequence). CDR3 sequence (DNA): TGTGCCAGCAGCTCAAATAGCTACGAGCAGTACTTC. This sequence encodes CASSSNSYEQYF.

The chain uses TRBV5-1 and TRBJ2-3; D is possibly TRBD1 or TRBD2 (6 bases each). The CDR3 has 15 residues. Germline V gene data show CDR1 as SGHRS and CDR2 as YFSETQ. The V end was cut by 1 base, the J end by 7 bases, with 16 bases between. CDR3 region: CASSLWRGAANTQYF. Written as DNA, the CDR3 is TGCGCCAGCAGCTTGTGGAGGGGGGCGGCGAATACGCAGTATTTT.

The chain is built from TRBV5-5 and TRBJ2-3; D tentatively fits TRBD1 or TRBD2 (6 bases each). CDR3 length: 15 amino acids. Trimming removed 4 bases at V and 4 bases at J, with 16 bases between. Germline CDR1 reads SGHKS; CDR2 reads YYEKEE (reference sequence). The CDR3 protein is CASSDGGGTADTQYF. The CDR3 DNA is TGTGCCAGCAGCGACGGAGGGGGAACCGCAGATACGCAGTATTTT.

In this sample, this clone is large. The chain employs TRBV7-9 and TRBJ1-1; D is perhaps TRBD1 (6 bases). CDR1 SEHNR and CDR2 FQNEAQ come from the germline V gene (reference sequence). The CDR3 is made up of 14 amino acids. The V and J ends lost 7 bases and 1 base respectively, with 13 bases between them. This chain's CDR3 is CASKWGRENTEAFF. The CDR3 region has the DNA TGTGCCAGCAAATGGGGGCGGGAGAACACTGAAGCTTTCTTT. Based on the CDR3 plus reference TRBV7-9 and TRBJ1-1, the full variable domain is DTGVSQNPRHKITKRGQNVTFRCDPISEHNRLYWYRQTLGQGPEFLTYFQNEAQLEKSRLLSDRFSAERPKGSFSTLEIQRTEQGDSAMYLCASKWGRENTEAFFGQGTRLTVV.

The chain uses TRBV6-1 and TRBJ1-2; 10 positions match TRBD1. The V segment lost 2 bases and the J segment 7 bases; nucleotides outside the gene matches: 7. CDR1 and CDR2 from the germline V gene are MNHNS and SASEGT. The CDR3 consists of 15 residues. CDR3 nucleotide sequence: TGTGCCAGCAGTGAAAGGGGACAGGGGAGCTCTGGCTACACCTTC. This encodes CASSERGQGSSGYTF.

For this clone: Other DNA sequences in this sample translate to the same CDR3. The rearrangement links TRBV4-1 to TRBJ2-7; possible D gene TRBD2, 5 bases. Germline CDR1 reads MGHRA; CDR2 reads YSYEKL. The CDR3 is 14 residues long. The V and J ends lost 0 bases and 6 bases respectively, with 12 bases between them. The CDR3 sequence is CASSQDGRAGEQYF. DNA of the CDR3: TGCGCCAGCAGCCAAGATGGGCGGGCGGGCGAGCAGTACTTC.

This rearrangement joins TRBV6-5 to TRBJ2-7, with 10 bases identical to TRBD1. Germline V gene sequence: CDR1 MNHEY, CDR2 SVGAGI. The CDR3 is 15 residues long. Trimming cost V 5 bases and J 7 bases; bases outside gene matches: 11. The chain's CDR3 is CASSRQGAWGGEQYF. CDR3 nucleotide sequence: TGTGCCAGCAGTAGACAGGGGGCCTGGGGTGGTGAGCAGTACTTC.

This clone appeared a few times. The genes are TRBV29-1 and TRBJ2-7; D could derive from TRBD1 or TRBD2 (5 bases each). CDR1 and CDR2 (germline): SQVTM, ANQGSEA. Trimming pared 4 bases from V and 2 bases from J, leaving 9 bases between. This CDR3 has 12 residues. The CDR3, as DNA: TGCAGCGTTGCGGGACGGGCCTACGAGCAGTACTTC. Protein: CSVAGRAYEQYF.

The chain employs TRBV11-2 and TRBJ2-1; perhaps TRBD1 as D (6 bases). Germline-derived CDR1 and CDR2 are SGHAT and FQNNGV. The CDR3 runs to 14 residues. The V end was cut by 5 bases, the J end by 6 bases, with 14 bases between. CDR3 coding DNA: TGTGCCAGCAGCGAGCACAGGGAAAGCAATGAGCAGTTCTTC. Protein product: CASSEHRESNEQFF.

The gene calls are TRBV25-1 and TRBJ1-2, with 7 bases matching TRBD1. CDR3 size: 13 residues. Trimming removed 4 bases from V and 5 bases from J; junction bases left unmatched: 4. CDR1 and CDR2 from the germline V gene are MGHDK and SYGVNS. The DNA for the CDR3 is TGTGCCAGCAGTGGGGGACAGTGGTATGGCTACACCTTC. It specifies CASSGGQWYGYTF.

The V and J genes are TRBV5-1 and TRBJ2-5; TRBD1 matches at 8 bases. The DNA end is more similar to TRBJ2-7, so the J call may be wrong. The CDR3 runs to 12 residues. In germline, CDR1 is SGHRS, CDR2 YFSETQ. The CDR3 is CASTKDRDEQYF. The CDR3 DNA is TGCGCCAGCACCAAGGACAGGGACGAGCAGTACTTC.

The rearrangement uses TRBV28 and TRBJ2-7; 8 bases are shared with TRBD1. The CDR3 spans 14 residues. After removal of 5 bases from V and 3 bases from J, the junction contained 6 bases not matched to a gene. Looked up from germline, CDR1 is MDHEN and CDR2 is SYDVKM. The CDR3, as DNA: TGTGCCAGCAGTCGTCCCGGGACAGGCTACGAGCAGTACTTC. It specifies CASSRPGTGYEQYF.

V is TRBV21-1 and J is TRBJ2-7; the table assigns TRBD2, which was not confirmed against the DNA. TRBV21-1 is a pseudogene. There are 15 residues in the CDR3. The CDR3 bases are TGTGCCAGCAGCAGAGGTAGCGGGAGGTTGTGGGAGCAGTACTTC. As protein: CASSRGSGRLWEQYF.

The J gene is TRBJ1-1, the V gene TRBV6-1; TRBD1 matches 7 bases. Germline assignment: CDR1 MNHNS and CDR2 SASEGT. The CDR3 length is 14 residues. Trimming at V came to 7 bases and at J to 0 bases, leaving 5 bases not matched to a gene. The CDR3 DNA reads as TGTGCCAGCAACATACAGGGGATGAACACTGAAGCTTTCTTT. The encoded protein is CASNIQGMNTEAFF.

The chain uses TRBV18 and TRBJ2-7; maybe TRBD2 (6 bases). The CDR3 sequence is 15 residues long. Germline V CDR1 and CDR2: KGHSH, LQKENI. The germline V and J ends were trimmed by 6 bases and 0 bases, with 15 bases remaining between them. For the CDR3, the DNA is TGTGCCAGCTCTCCCAGGACGGGAGTCTCCTACGAGCAGTACTTC. This codes for CASSPRTGVSYEQYF.

Here the CDR3 DNA reads TGCGCCAGCAGCCCGGTCCCCATACCGAACACCGGGGAGCTGTTTTTT. This translates into CASSPVPIPNTGELFF. The genes are TRBV5-1 and TRBJ2-2; D not resolved. The CDR3 covers 16 residues. Trimming pared 4 bases from V and 0 bases from J, leaving 13 bases between. CDR1 and CDR2 (germline): SGHRS, YFSETQ.

The chain has TRBV28 and TRBJ1-4, with 8 positions matching TRBD1. Per the germline V gene, CDR1 is MDHEN and CDR2 is SYDVKM. Trimming took 6 bases from V and 1 from J; bases not matched to a gene: 16. The CDR3 sequence is 19 residues long. CDR3 sequence reads: CASRPIMSRGQGTNEKLFF. CDR3 nucleotide sequence: TGTGCCAGCAGGCCAATTATGAGCAGGGGGCAAGGAACTAATGAAAAACTGTTTTTT.

The V call is TRBV9, the J call TRBJ2-1, with 9 bases aligning to TRBD1. This CDR3 is 16 amino acids long. With V trimmed by 4 bases and J by 6 bases, 11 bases remained unmatched. The germline V gene has CDR1 SGDLS and CDR2 YYNGEE. The CDR3 region has the DNA TGTGCCAGCAGCAGCACCGGGACAGGGAAGGGCAATGAGCAGTTCTTC. Translating gives CASSSTGTGKGNEQFF. The whole variable domain, filled in from reference TRBV9 and TRBJ2-1, reads DSGVTQTPKHLITATGQRVTLRCSPRSGDLSVYWYQQSLDQGLQFLIQYYNGEERAKGNILERFSAQQFPDLHSELNLSSLELGDSALYFCASSSTGTGKGNEQFFGPGTRLTVL.

The rearrangement joins TRBV5-1 to TRBJ2-7, with a possible D match to TRBD2 (7 bases). CDR3 length: 18 residues. Per the germline V gene, CDR1 is SGHRS and CDR2 is YFSETQ. Trimming shortened V by 0 bases and J by 6 bases, and 25 bases separated the two germline ends. CDR3 in amino acids: CASSLAPSISGGGSEQYF. As DNA, the CDR3 is TGCGCCAGCAGCTTGGCCCCGTCGATATCGGGGGGCGGGTCCGAGCAGTACTTC.

This chain uses TRBV7-2 with TRBJ2-7, with 8 bases aligning to TRBD1. CDR1 SGHTA and CDR2 FQGNSA come from the germline V gene. V was clipped by 5 bases and J by 5 bases; unmatched bases: 8. The CDR3 extends over 14 amino acids. The CDR3 region has the DNA TGTGCCAGCAGCCATGGACAGGGTATCGACGAGCAGTACTTC. As protein: CASSHGQGIDEQYF. Supplemented by reference TRBV7-2 and TRBJ2-7, the full variable domain reads GAGVSQSPSNKVTEKGKDVELRCDPISGHTALYWYRQSLGQGLEFLIYFQGNSAPDKSGLPSDRFSAERTGGSVSTLTIQRTQQEDSAVYLCASSHGQGIDEQYFGPGTRLTVT.

This chain connects TRBV7-9 to TRBJ1-4; 9 bases map to TRBD1. This CDR3 has 18 residues. J was trimmed by 6 bases and V by 4 bases; bases with no gene match: 15. CDR1 is SEHNR, CDR2 FQNEAQ, per germline (reference sequence). The CDR3 DNA follows: TGTGCCAGCAGCTCCCCTTCACCATGGGACAGGGATGATGAAAAACTGTTTTTT. This sequence encodes CASSSPSPWDRDDEKLFF. The variable domain in full, completed from reference TRBV7-9 and TRBJ1-4, reads DTGVSQNPRHKITKRGQNVTFRCDPISEHNRLYWYRQTLGQGPEFLTYFQNEAQLEKSRLLSDRFSAERPKGSFSTLEIQRTEQGDSAMYLCASSSPSPWDRDDEKLFFGSGTQLSVL.

This clone was observed a handful of times. The chain recombines TRBV27 with TRBJ2-2; TRBD1 agrees at 7 bases. J lost 5 bases, V lost 6 bases, and 6 bases had no gene match. Germline CDR1 reads MNHEY; CDR2 reads SMNVEV (reference sequence). The CDR3 spans 14 residues. As DNA, the CDR3 is TGTGCCAGCAGCAACAGGGGTAGGACCGGGGAGCTGTTTTTT. Amino acid sequence: CASSNRGRTGELFF.

This clone was seen only a few times. J is TRBJ2-1 and V is TRBV4-2, with a possible D match to TRBD2 (5 bases). This CDR3 region has 17 residues. Trimming stripped 0 bases from V and 0 bases from J, with 12 bases between. In germline, CDR1 is LGHNA, CDR2 YNFKEQ. The CDR3 region is CASSQDPGVSSYNEQFF. The CDR3 DNA reads as TGTGCCAGCAGCCAAGACCCCGGGGTTAGCTCCTACAATGAGCAGTTCTTC.

The V call is TRBV4-2, the J call TRBJ2-1; D uncertain. The V end was cut by 5 bases, the J end by 7 bases, with 12 bases between. This CDR3 is 13 amino acids long. Germline V lookup: CDR1 LGHNA, CDR2 YNFKEQ. As DNA, the CDR3 is TGTGCCAGCAGCTCCCGGCCCCATAATGAGCAGTTCTTC. Translating it yields CASSSRPHNEQFF.

V gene TRBV11-3 combines with J gene TRBJ2-1; a possible D gene is TRBD2 (6 bases). CDR1 SGHNT and CDR2 YENEEA come from the germline V gene. Between the trimmed V and J ends, which lost 0 bases and 8 bases, there was a span of 14 bases. This CDR3 has 15 amino acids. In DNA, the CDR3 is TGTGCCAGCAGCTTAGATCAGTCGGGGACTTATGAGCAGTTCTTC. It is translated as CASSLDQSGTYEQFF. Using reference TRBV11-3 and TRBJ2-1 for the parts outside the CDR3, the full variable domain is EAGVVQSPRYKIIEKKQPVAFWCNPISGHNTLYWYLQNLGQGPELLIRYENEEAVDDSQLPKDRFSAERLKGVDSTLKIQPAELGDSAVYLCASSLDQSGTYEQFFGPGTRLTVL.

This clone occurred a few times. V usage is TRBV7-2 and J usage is TRBJ1-2; the match to TRBD1 covers 9 bases. V lost 6 bases, J lost 1 base, and 3 bases stayed unmatched. The germline gives CDR1 SGHTA, CDR2 FQGNSA. The CDR3 has 14 amino acids. The CDR3 DNA is TGTGCCAGCAGACAGGGGGCGAGTAACTATGGCTACACCTTC. Translating it yields CASRQGASNYGYTF.